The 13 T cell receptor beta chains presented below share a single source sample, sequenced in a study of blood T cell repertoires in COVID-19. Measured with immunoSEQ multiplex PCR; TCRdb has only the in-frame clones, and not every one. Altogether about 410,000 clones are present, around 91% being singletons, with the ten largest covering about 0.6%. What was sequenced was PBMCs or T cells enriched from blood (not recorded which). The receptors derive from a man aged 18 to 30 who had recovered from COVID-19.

CDR3 in amino acids: CASTKEQGVRGANVLTF. The CDR3, as DNA: TGTGCCAGCACCAAGGAACAAGGGGTGAGAGGGGCCAACGTCCTGACTTTC. This sequence joins TRBV2 and TRBJ2-6; tentative D call: TRBD1 (5 bases). Trimming pared 7 bases from V and 4 bases from J, leaving 20 bases between. This CDR3 has 17 residues. Germline CDR1 reads SNHLY; CDR2 reads FYNNEI.

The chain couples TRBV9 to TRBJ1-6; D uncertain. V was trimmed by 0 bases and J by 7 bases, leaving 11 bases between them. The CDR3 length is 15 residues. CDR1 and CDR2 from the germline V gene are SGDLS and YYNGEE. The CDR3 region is CASSVGAHFNSPLHF. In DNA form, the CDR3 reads TGTGCCAGCAGCGTAGGGGCCCACTTCAATTCACCCCTCCACTTT.

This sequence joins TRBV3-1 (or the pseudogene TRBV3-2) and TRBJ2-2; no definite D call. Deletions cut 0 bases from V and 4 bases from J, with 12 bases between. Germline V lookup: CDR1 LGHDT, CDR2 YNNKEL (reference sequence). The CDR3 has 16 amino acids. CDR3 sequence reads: CASSQEGSRVTGELFF. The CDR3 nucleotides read TGTGCCAGCAGCCAAGAAGGAAGTCGGGTCACCGGGGAGCTGTTTTTT.

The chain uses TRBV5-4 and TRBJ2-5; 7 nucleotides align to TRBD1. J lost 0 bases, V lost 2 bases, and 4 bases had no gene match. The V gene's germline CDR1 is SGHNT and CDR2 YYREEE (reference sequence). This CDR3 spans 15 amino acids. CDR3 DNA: TGTGCCAGCAGCTTAAAGACAGGGAACCAAGAGACCCAGTACTTC. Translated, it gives CASSLKTGNQETQYF.

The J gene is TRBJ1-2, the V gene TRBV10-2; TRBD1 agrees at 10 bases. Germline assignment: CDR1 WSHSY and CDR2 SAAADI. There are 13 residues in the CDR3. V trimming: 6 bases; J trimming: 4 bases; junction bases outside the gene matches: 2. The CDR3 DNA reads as TGCGCCAGCAGGGGACAGGGGTTCTATGGCTACACCTTC. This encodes CASRGQGFYGYTF.

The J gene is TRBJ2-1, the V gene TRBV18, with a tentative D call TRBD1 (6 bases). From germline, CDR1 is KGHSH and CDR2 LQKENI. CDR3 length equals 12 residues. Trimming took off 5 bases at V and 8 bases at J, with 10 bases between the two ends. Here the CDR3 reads CASSGGLDEQFF. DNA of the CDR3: TGTGCCAGCTCAGGGGGCTTGGATGAGCAGTTCTTC.

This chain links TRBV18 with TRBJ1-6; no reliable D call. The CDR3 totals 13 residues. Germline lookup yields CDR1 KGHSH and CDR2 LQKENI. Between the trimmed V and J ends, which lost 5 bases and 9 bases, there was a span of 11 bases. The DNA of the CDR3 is TGTGCCAGCTCAAGGGAGAACGGTTCACCCCTCCACTTT. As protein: CASSRENGSPLHF.

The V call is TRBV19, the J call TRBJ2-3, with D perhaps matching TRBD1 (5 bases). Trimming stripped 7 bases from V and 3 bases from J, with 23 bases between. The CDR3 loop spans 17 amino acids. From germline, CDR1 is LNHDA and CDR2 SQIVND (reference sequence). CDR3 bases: TGTGCCAGTACATCTTCAGTGGCGGACATAATGACAGATACGCAGTATTTT. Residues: CASTSSVADIMTDTQYF.

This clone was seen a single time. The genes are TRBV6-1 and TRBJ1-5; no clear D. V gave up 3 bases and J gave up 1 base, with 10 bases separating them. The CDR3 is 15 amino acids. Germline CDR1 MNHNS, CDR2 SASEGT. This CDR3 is CASSDHRGSNQPQHF. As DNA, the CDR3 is TGTGCCAGCAGTGATCATAGAGGGAGCAATCAGCCCCAGCATTTT.

The CDR3 here is CASSLGAGSYTF. The CDR3 DNA reads as TGCGCCAGCAGCTTGGGGGCAGGGAGCTACACCTTC. The chain joins TRBV5-1 to TRBJ1-2, with D possibly TRBD1 on 5 matching bases. The V end lost 0 bases, the J end lost 9 bases, and 9 bases lay between the germline ends. The CDR3 is 12 residues long. Germline V gene sequence: CDR1 SGHRS, CDR2 YFSETQ.

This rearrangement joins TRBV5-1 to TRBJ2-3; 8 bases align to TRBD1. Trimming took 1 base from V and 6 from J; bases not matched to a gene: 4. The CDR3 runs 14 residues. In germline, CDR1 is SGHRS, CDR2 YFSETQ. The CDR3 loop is CASSLNRQGDTQYF. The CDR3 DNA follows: TGCGCCAGCAGCTTGAATCGACAGGGGGATACGCAGTATTTT.

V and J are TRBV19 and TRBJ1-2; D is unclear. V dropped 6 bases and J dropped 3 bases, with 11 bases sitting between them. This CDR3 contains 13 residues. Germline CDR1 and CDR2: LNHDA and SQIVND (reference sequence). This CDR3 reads CASRAIPHYGYTF. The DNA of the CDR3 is TGTGCCAGTAGGGCCATTCCGCACTATGGCTACACCTTC.

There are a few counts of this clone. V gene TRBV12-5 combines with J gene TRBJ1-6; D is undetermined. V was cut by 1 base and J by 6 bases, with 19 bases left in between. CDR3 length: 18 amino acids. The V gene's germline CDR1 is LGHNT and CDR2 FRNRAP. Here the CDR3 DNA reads TGTGCTAGTGGTTTGGCCCCAGGTCGGGGTCGGGGTAATTCACCCCTCCACTTT. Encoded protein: CASGLAPGRGRGNSPLHF.